These T cell receptor beta chains were read from a single sample in a study of OX40 agonist ivuxolimab in advanced cancers. The table came from immunoSEQ multiplex PCR; TCRdb's copy has only in-frame clones and leaves some out. Of 66,000 or so clones listed, around 92% were seen once; the top ten hold approximately 23%. The input for sequencing was CD4+ or CD8+ T cells sorted from blood, taken in a trial of the OX40 agonist ivuxolimab. The receptors derive from an adult with an advanced solid tumor such as melanoma, head and neck, liver or kidney cancer. Both conserved end residues are part of each CDR3. Each record gives: V gene, clone size, D gene, J gene, CDR3 protein, CDR3 DNA. A D gene is named only where the DNA matches it firmly. Rows may omit the clone size; those that give it use once, few, many or a size class.

>TRBV30|once|.|TRBJ1-5
CAWDSHSNQPQHF
TGTGCCTGGGACAGCCATAGCAATCAGCCCCAGCATTTT
>TRBV7-2|.|TRBD2|TRBJ2-7
CASSLVVTSTYEQYF
TGTGCCAGCAGCTTAGTCGTGACTAGCACCTACGAGCAGTACTTC
>TRBV4-3|.|.|TRBJ2-2
CASSQDTYRSTGELFF
TGCGCCAGCAGCCAAGACACTTACAGGAGCACCGGGGAGCTGTTTTTT
>TRBV6-5|.|TRBD1|TRBJ2-4
CASSYTGESSNIQYF
TGTGCCAGCAGTTACACAGGGGAGTCTTCAAACATTCAGTACTTC
>TRBV14|.|.|TRBJ2-7
CASSHLQGPYEQYF
TGTGCCAGCAGCCATCTACAGGGCCCCTACGAGCAGTACTTC
>TRBV4-1|.|TRBD2|TRBJ2-3
CASSQDWYSGGAYTDTQYF
TGCGCCAGCAGCCAAGATTGGTATAGCGGGGGGGCCTACACAGATACGCAGTATTTT
>TRBV30|once|TRBD1|TRBJ2-3
CAWSSTGASTDTQYF
TGTGCCTGGAGTTCCACAGGGGCGAGCACAGATACGCAGTATTTT
>TRBV30|.|.|TRBJ1-1
CAWSSRANTEAFF
TGTGCCTGGAGTTCTCGAGCCAACACTGAAGCTTTCTTT
>TRBV4-3|few|.|TRBJ2-6
CASSQDFSSGANVLTF
TGCGCCAGCAGCCAAGATTTCAGCTCCGGGGCCAACGTCCTGACTTTC
>TRBV11-2|.|.|TRBJ2-1
CASSLVGPADNEQFF
TGTGCCAGCAGCTTAGTAGGTCCGGCTGACAATGAGCAGTTCTTC
>TRBV9|.|TRBD2|TRBJ2-2
CASSPRIGLATNTGELFF
TGTGCCAGCAGCCCCCGTATCGGACTAGCGACGAACACCGGGGAGCTGTTTTTT
>TRBV28|.|TRBD1|TRBJ1-1
CASSLFTGANTEAFF
TGTGCCAGCAGTTTATTCACAGGGGCGAACACTGAAGCTTTCTTT
>TRBV30|.|.|TRBJ2-3
CAWTPVPTDTQYF
TGTGCCTGGACCCCTGTCCCCACAGATACGCAGTATTTT
>TRBV30|.|.|TRBJ1-1
CAWNLGTEAFF
TGTGCCTGGAATTTGGGCACTGAAGCTTTCTTT
>TRBV15|.|.|TRBJ2-1
CATSSSTAMGRSSYNEQFF
TGTGCCACCAGCAGTTCTACAGCGATGGGGCGAAGCTCCTACAATGAGCAGTTCTTC
>TRBV28|.|.|TRBJ2-7
CASSLYVRDTVPSSYEQYF
TGTGCCAGCAGTTTATACGTACGGGACACCGTACCCAGCTCCTACGAGCAGTACTTC
>TRBV15|.|TRBD2|TRBJ2-1
CATSRAGGNEQFF
TGTGCCACCAGCAGAGCGGGGGGGAATGAGCAGTTCTTC
>TRBV9|few|.|TRBJ1-4
CASSPAGTVNEKLFF
TGTGCCAGCAGTCCTGCCGGGACGGTGAATGAAAAACTGTTTTTT
>TRBV19|.|.|TRBJ1-2
CASSINSFGRSYGYTF
TGTGCCAGTAGTATTAACTCGTTCGGCAGGAGTTATGGCTACACCTTC
>TRBV28|.|TRBD1|TRBJ1-5
CASMETGTYQPQHF
TGTGCCAGCATGGAGACAGGGACTTATCAGCCCCAGCATTTT
>TRBV14|.|.|TRBJ2-1
CASSLRRYPPGNEQFF
TGTGCCAGCAGCCTTCGGAGGTACCCTCCGGGCAATGAGCAGTTCTTC
>TRBV6-5|.|.|TRBJ2-1
CASSLVYNEQFF
TGTGCCAGCAGTTTAGTCTACAATGAGCAGTTCTTC
>TRBV27|.|.|TRBJ2-7
CASSLSGVVPLYEQYF
TGTGCCAGCAGTTTATCCGGGGTTGTTCCCCTATACGAGCAGTACTTC
>TRBV6-6|.|.|TRBJ2-3
CASSYWGSPTDTQYF
TGTGCCAGCAGTTACTGGGGGTCCCCCACAGATACGCAGTATTTT
>TRBV14|.|TRBD2|TRBJ2-1
CASSQKSWLAGELLYNEQFF
TGTGCCAGCAGCCAGAAGTCCTGGCTAGCGGGGGAGCTTCTCTACAATGAGCAGTTCTTC
>TRBV11-2|.|.|TRBJ1-1
CASSSDPGVEAFF
TGTGCCAGCAGCTCAGATCCCGGTGTTGAAGCTTTCTTT
>TRBV27|.|.|TRBJ2-3
CASSSTDTQYF
TGTGCCAGCTCTAGCACAGATACGCAGTATTTT
>TRBV27|once|.|TRBJ2-6
CASSLGSTPGANVLTF
TGTGCCAGCAGTTTGGGCTCAACCCCTGGGGCCAACGTCCTGACTTTC
>TRBV30|.|.|TRBJ1-5
CAWSEQGDQPQHF
TGTGCCTGGAGTGAGCAGGGCGATCAGCCCCAGCATTTT
>TRBV28|.|.|TRBJ1-6
CASSLVALSVSSPLHF
TGTGCCAGCAGTTTAGTAGCGCTGAGCGTAAGCTCACCCCTCCACTTT
>TRBV10-3|.|.|TRBJ1-5
CANPDQLAHQPQHF
TGTGCCAACCCCGACCAGTTAGCTCATCAGCCCCAGCATTTT
>TRBV9|.|.|TRBJ1-1
CASSEGGNTEAFF
TGTGCCAGCAGCGAGGGGGGGAACACTGAAGCTTTCTTT
>TRBV4-1|.|.|TRBJ2-7
CASSLRTTGYEQYF
TGCGCCAGCAGCCTTCGGACTACGGGCTACGAGCAGTACTTC
>TRBV6-5|.|.|TRBJ1-5
CASSPGTEGPPQHF
TGTGCCAGCAGTCCCGGGACCGAGGGCCCCCCCCAGCATTTT
>TRBV4-1|.|TRBD1|TRBJ1-2
CASSRAGTGLGTF
TGCGCCAGCAGCCGCGCCGGGACAGGGCTCGGCACCTTC
>TRBV7-8|.|.|TRBJ2-1
CASSLALVLARSGSSYNEQFF
TGTGCCAGCAGCTTAGCGTTGGTCCTAGCGCGGTCTGGGAGCTCCTACAATGAGCAGTTCTTC
>TRBV27|.|.|TRBJ2-1
CASSTRTWEGGRNEQFF
TGTGCCAGCAGTACCAGAACCTGGGAGGGGGGACGCAATGAGCAGTTCTTC
>TRBV30|.|.|TRBJ1-1
CAWSRVGSTEAFF
TGTGCCTGGAGTCGGGTAGGTAGCACTGAAGCTTTCTTT
>TRBV30|.|.|TRBJ1-5
CAWADGASSNQPQHF
TGTGCCTGGGCGGACGGGGCTTCGAGCAATCAGCCCCAGCATTTT
>TRBV11-3|once|.|TRBJ2-1
CASSLVHGSYNEQFF
TGTGCCAGCAGCTTAGTTCATGGATCCTACAATGAGCAGTTCTTC
>TRBV15|.|TRBD1|TRBJ2-6
CATSTTGTGTEGANVLTF
TGTGCCACCAGCACGACCGGGACAGGGACGGAGGGGGCCAACGTCCTGACTTTC
>TRBV6-5|.|.|TRBJ1-1
CASSYSEGEAFF
TGTGCCAGCAGTTACTCGGAGGGTGAAGCTTTCTTT
>TRBV7-9|.|.|TRBJ2-6
CASRGELWVAASGANVLTF
TGTGCCAGCAGGGGGGAGCTATGGGTAGCGGCCTCTGGGGCCAACGTCCTGACTTTC
>TRBV4-3|.|.|TRBJ1-1
CASSQDWEKREGTEAFF
TGCGCCAGCAGCCAAGATTGGGAGAAGAGGGAGGGAACTGAAGCTTTCTTT
>TRBV30|.|.|TRBJ1-1
CAWSGTGRTEAFF
TGTGCCTGGAGTGGTACAGGGAGGACTGAAGCTTTCTTT
>TRBV6-1|once|.|TRBJ2-7
CASSIHPDHYEQYF
TGTGCCAGCAGCATCCACCCCGATCACTACGAGCAGTACTTC
>TRBV2|.|TRBD2|TRBJ2-1
CASRRLAGGSSNEQFF
TGTGCCAGCAGGCGACTAGCGGGAGGCTCTAGCAATGAGCAGTTCTTC
>TRBV25-1|once|TRBD1|TRBJ2-1
CASTLAGQGHDEQFF
TGTGCCAGCACCCTGGCGGGACAGGGTCATGATGAGCAGTTCTTC
>TRBV6-5|once|TRBD2|TRBJ2-1
CASSYLTGGYNEQFF
TGTGCCAGCAGTTACCTCACGGGAGGGTACAATGAGCAGTTCTTC
>TRBV25-1|once|TRBD1|TRBJ1-4
CASSERQGSNEKLFF
TGTGCCAGCAGTGAGAGACAGGGTTCTAATGAAAAACTGTTTTTT
>TRBV5-4|.|.|TRBJ2-3
CASSSSDGTQYF
TGTGCCAGCAGCTCCTCCGACGGTACGCAGTATTTT
>TRBV4-1|once|TRBD2|TRBJ2-1
CASSQEGSGGYNEQFF
TGCGCCAGCAGCCAAGAAGGTAGCGGGGGATACAATGAGCAGTTCTTC
>TRBV30|.|TRBD1|TRBJ1-2
CAWNTGGAYGYTF
TGTGCCTGGAATACAGGGGGCGCCTATGGCTACACCTTC
>TRBV7-8|.|.|TRBJ1-2
CASSFLGRGDYGYTF
TGTGCCAGCAGCTTCCTGGGGCGGGGAGACTATGGCTACACCTTC
>TRBV30|once|.|TRBJ1-5
CAWSTGYSNQPQHF
TGTGCCTGGAGTACGGGTTATAGCAATCAGCCCCAGCATTTT